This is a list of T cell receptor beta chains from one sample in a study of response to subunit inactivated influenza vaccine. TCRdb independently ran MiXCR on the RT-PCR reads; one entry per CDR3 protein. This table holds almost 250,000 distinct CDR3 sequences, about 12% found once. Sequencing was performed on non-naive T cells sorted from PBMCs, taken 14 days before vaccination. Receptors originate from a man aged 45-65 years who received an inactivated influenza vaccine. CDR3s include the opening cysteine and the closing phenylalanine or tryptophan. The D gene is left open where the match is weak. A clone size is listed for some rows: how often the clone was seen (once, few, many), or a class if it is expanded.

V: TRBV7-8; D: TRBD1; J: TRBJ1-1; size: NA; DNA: TGTGCCAGCAGCTTAAGTTCAACAGGGGTGAACACTGAAGCTTTCTTT; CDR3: CASSLSSTGVNTEAFF
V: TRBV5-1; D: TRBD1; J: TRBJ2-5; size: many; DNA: TGCGCCAGCAGCACCGGGACAGACGTACAAGAGACCCAGTACTTC; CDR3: CASSTGTDVQETQYF
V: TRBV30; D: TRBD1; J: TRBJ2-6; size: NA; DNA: TGTGCCTGGAGTGTACTAGGGGGCGCTGGGGCCAACGTCCTGACTTTC; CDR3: CAWSVLGGAGANVLTF
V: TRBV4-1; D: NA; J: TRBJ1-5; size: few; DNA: TGCGCCAGCAGCCAAGATCAGGGGCTGCCCCAGCATTTT; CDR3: CASSQDQGLPQHF
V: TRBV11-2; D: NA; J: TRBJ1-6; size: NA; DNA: TGTGCCAGCAGCTTAGATGGGTTTATGGGTTCACCCCTCCACTTT; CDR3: CASSLDGFMGSPLHF
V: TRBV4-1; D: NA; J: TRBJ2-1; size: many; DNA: TGCGCCAGCAGCCAACGGCTCGAGGACAATGAGCAGTTCTTC; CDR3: CASSQRLEDNEQFF
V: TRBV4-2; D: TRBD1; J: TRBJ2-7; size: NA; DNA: TGTGCCAGCAGCCGAGATACAGGGGGCGCCTCCTACGAGCAGTACTTC; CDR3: CASSRDTGGASYEQYF
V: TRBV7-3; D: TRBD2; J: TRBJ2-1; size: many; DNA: TGTGCCAGCAGCTTAGGGCTAGCGGGAGCTACTGAGCAGTTCTTC; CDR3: CASSLGLAGATEQFF
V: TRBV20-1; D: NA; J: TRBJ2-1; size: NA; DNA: TGCTGTGCTAGAGATCCTACCCGGGGGCCTTACAATGAGCAGTTCTTC; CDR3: CCARDPTRGPYNEQFF
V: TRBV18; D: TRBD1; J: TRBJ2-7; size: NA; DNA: TGTGCCAGTCTCCTCCTCCCGGGACAGGGTGGCGAGCAGTACTTC; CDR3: CASLLLPGQGGEQYF
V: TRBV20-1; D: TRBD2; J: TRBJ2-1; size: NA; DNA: TGCAGTGCTAAGGGACTACTGAGCTCCTACAATGAGCAGTTCTTC; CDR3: CSAKGLLSSYNEQFF
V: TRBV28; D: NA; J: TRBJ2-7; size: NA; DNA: TGTGCCAGCAAGGGCGGCCTCTCCTACGAGCAGTACTTC; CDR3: CASKGGLSYEQYF
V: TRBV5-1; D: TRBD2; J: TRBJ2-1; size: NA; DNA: TGCTCCAGCAGCTCCGGGACTAGCGGGAGGGTGAATGAGCAGTTCTTC; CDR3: CSSSSGTSGRVNEQFF
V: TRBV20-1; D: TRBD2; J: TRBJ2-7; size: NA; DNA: TGCAGTGCTAGAGGCGGCGGGAGGACCTACGAGCAGTACTTC; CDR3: CSARGGGRTYEQYF
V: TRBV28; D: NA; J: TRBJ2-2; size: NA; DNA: TGTGCCAGCAGTTTATGGGTGGGGGGGCACTTCTTTCAGGTCACCGGGGAGCTGTTTTTT; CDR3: CASSLWVGGHFFQVTGELFF
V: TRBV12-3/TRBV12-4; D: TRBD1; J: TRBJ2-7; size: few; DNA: TGTGCCACCGGACAGGGATTCTACGAGCAGTACTTC; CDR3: CATGQGFYEQYF